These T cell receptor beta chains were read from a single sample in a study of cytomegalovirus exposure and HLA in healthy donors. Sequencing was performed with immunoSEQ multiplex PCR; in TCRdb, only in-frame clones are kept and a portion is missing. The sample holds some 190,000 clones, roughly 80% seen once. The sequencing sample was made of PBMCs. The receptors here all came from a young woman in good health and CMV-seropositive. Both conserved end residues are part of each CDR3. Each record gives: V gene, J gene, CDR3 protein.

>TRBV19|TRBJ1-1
CASSINFWATEAFF
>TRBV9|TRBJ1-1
CASSTGNTEAFF
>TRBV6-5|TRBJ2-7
CASSSLQGFFAVQYF
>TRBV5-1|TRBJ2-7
CASSRGQARYEQYF
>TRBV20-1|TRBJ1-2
CSAQTFYGYTF
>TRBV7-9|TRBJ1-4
CASSLGGGVEEKLFF
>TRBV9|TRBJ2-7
CASSVSGTSYEQYF
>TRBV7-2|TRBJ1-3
CASSAVGTGNTIYF
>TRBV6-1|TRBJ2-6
CASSSTGAGANVLTF
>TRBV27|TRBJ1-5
CASSSRGQGGSRPQHF
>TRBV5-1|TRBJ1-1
CASSSVPGQGENTEAFF
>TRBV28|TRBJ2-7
CASSYLFGGSYEQYF
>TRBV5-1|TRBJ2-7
CASSLGVPGQGAYEQYF
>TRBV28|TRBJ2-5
CASSLDQLGTQYF
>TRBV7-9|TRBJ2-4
CASSPTTGGNQYF
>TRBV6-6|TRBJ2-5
CASSWTGTQETQYF
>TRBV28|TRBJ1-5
CASKGAYSNQPQHF
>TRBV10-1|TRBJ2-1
CASGGTGVLSSYNEQFF
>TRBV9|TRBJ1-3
CASSTRDRGNTIYF
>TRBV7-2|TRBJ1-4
CASSMGTGRGEKLFF
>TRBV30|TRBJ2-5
CAWSVGQQETQYF
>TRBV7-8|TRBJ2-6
CASSRRGPNSGANVLTF
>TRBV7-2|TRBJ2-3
CASSFSATSTDTQYF
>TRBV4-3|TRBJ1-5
CASSQEWQYSNQPQHF
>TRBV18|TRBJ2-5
CASSPGQGETQYF
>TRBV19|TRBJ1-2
CASSPGGAGGYTF
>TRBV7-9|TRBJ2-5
CASSHTRAGGETQYF
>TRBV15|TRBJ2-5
CATSREASGWGEETQYF
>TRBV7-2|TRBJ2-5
CASSLVRGETQYF
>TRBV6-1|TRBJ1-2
CASSELYGGGYGYTF
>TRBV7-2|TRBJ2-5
CASSSLGGPVMATQYF
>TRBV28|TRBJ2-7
CASRGAGTGFYEQYF
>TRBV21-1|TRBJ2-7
CASVPGTGTSYEQYF
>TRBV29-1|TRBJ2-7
CSVEFRASGISEQYF
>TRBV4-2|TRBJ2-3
CASSQDLLAPTDTQYF
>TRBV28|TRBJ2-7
CASSLWSRTYEQYF
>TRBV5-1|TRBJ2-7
CASFPEGSYEQYF
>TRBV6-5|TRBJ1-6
CASSYRQNSPLHF
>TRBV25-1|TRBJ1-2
CASSELDRRGYTF
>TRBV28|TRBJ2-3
CASSSSGGTDTQYF
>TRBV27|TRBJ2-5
CASSLSPWTSGGPSGTQYF
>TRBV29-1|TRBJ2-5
CSVEDRRLETQYF
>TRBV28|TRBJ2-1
CASRNPGTGFGIEQFF
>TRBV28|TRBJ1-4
CASMTGNEKLFF
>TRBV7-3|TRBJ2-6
CASSWGGGGNSGANVLTF
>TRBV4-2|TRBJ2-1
CASSQDRRKREGGNEQFF
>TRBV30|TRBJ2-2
CAWAGLSAGELFF
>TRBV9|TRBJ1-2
CASRTDFNYGYTF
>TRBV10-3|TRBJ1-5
CAISAGVQPQHF
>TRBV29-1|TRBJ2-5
CSAYRGRIEETQYF
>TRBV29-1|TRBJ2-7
CSVEDLWRGSEQYF
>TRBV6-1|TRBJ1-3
CASKPTGVDTIYF
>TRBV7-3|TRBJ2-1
CASSLAGGYEQFF
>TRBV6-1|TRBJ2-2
CASSEASGHTGELFF
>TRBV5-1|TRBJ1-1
CASSLSGQVTEAFF